This T cell receptor beta chain was obtained from a study of blood T cell repertoires in COVID-19. Using immunoSEQ multiplex PCR, the repertoire was profiled, and TCRdb retains in-frame clones only, with some absent. The sample holds about 80,000 clones, around four fifths seen once. CDR1 is SGDLS, CDR2 YYNGEE, per germline. Trimming took 0 bases from V and 8 from J; bases not matched to a gene: 5. The CDR3 sequence is 14 residues long. This clone has just a few counts. This sequence originates from a human donor in a cohort sampled during active COVID-19. The V and J genes are TRBV9 and TRBJ2-1; 7 nucleotides agree with TRBD2. Sequenced material: peripheral blood. The CDR3 here is CASSVAGGWHEQFF. The CDR3 DNA is TGTGCCAGCAGCGTAGCGGGAGGTTGGCATGAGCAGTTCTTC. Based on the CDR3 plus reference TRBV9 and TRBJ2-1, the full variable domain is DSGVTQTPKHLITATGQRVTLRCSPRSGDLSVYWYQQSLDQGLQFLIQYYNGEERAKGNILERFSAQQFPDLHSELNLSSLELGDSALYFCASSVAGGWHEQFFGPGTRLTVL.